This TCR beta chain was identified during a study of shared clonotypes between healthy human individuals. Losses at the gene ends were 4 bases for V and 7 bases for J; bases not matched to a gene: 6. The germline gives CDR1 SGDLS, CDR2 YYNGEE. This CDR3 region has 14 residues. This clone has a handful of counts. The antigen remains undetermined. General study findings and limits: Investigators collected only blood, and repertoires in tissues likely differ. A few donors had roughly 5.2% of their naive CD4 clonotypes in common.

The method was immunoSEQ multiplex PCR; TCRdb's version includes in-frame clones alone and lacks a portion of them. The sample lists some 980,000 clones, 60% to 85% occurring once. Sequencing was carried out using memory CD4+ T cells sorted from blood. The subset: CD45RA-negative fraction. This chain joins TRBV9 and TRBJ2-1, with 9 bases identical to TRBD2. The TCR comes from a man aged 18 to 35 in good health. CDR3 in DNA: TGTGCCAGCAGCCGCGGGGGGGCCCAGAATGAGCAGTTCTTC. It codes for CASSRGGAQNEQFF.